These 11 T cell receptor beta chains originate from one sample sequenced in a study of blood T cells in healthy people across ages. The use of a sample-barcoded 5' primer and a J-beta primer mix characterized a second PCR of 7 to 11 cycles. A single record per CDR3 protein comes from TCRdb applying MiXCR to the 5' RACE reads. The sample has approximately 810,000 distinct CDR3 sequences; around 30% are singletons. Sequencing was carried out using blood. The source of these receptors is a woman older than 75 in good health.

This chain uses TRBV14 with TRBJ1-2; 11 bases line up with TRBD1. Trimming at V came to 2 bases and at J to 5 bases, leaving 7 bases not matched to a gene. This CDR3 contains 16 residues. The germline V gene has CDR1 SGHDN and CDR2 FVKESK. The CDR3 DNA reads TGTGCCAGCAGCCAAAAGGTGGACAGGGGGCCGTATGGCTACACCTTC. Its translation: CASSQKVDRGPYGYTF.

The sample holds one count of this clonotype. A read error may be the cause here, since a much bigger clone is one base away. V is TRBV20-1 and J is TRBJ2-5; D is ambiguous. There are 12 residues in the CDR3. Germline V lookup: CDR1 DFQATT, CDR2 SNEGSKA (reference sequence). The CDR3 DNA is TGCGGTGCTAGAGTGTCCCAAGAGACCCAGTACTTC. Its translation: CGARVSQETQYF.

Ten or more counts support this clonotype. DNA for the CDR3: TGCAGTGCCGAGGGGCGGGGGGGCTATGAGCAGTTCTTC. This sequence encodes CSAEGRGGYEQFF. V and J are TRBV20-1 and TRBJ2-1; 9 bases map to TRBD2. Germline CDR1 reads DFQATT; CDR2 reads SNEGSKA (reference sequence). The CDR3 totals 13 residues. V shed 6 bases, J shed 8 bases, and the junction held 8 bases outside the gene matches.

Turning to this clonotype: A much more abundant neighbour one base away suggests this may be a read error. The chain is built from TRBV7-9 and TRBJ2-3; TRBD1 is a possible D gene (6 bases). Germline V gives CDR1 SEHNR, CDR2 FQNEAQ (reference sequence). CDR3 length equals 13 residues. CDR3 sequence (DNA): TGTGCCGGCAGCTTAGGCGGACAGCAGTTCCAGTATTTT. It codes for CAGSLGGQQFQYF.

V gene TRBV6-5 combines with J gene TRBJ2-7, with 10 positions matching TRBD2. V was pared by 5 bases and J by 2 bases, with 9 bases of the junction left unmatched. The CDR3 loop spans 16 amino acids. Germline CDR1 is MNHEY and CDR2 is SVGAGI. The CDR3, as DNA: TGTGCCAGCAGTCCTGGGACTAGCGATGTAACCTACGAGCAGTACTTC. This sequence encodes CASSPGTSDVTYEQYF.

The V and J genes are TRBV5-4 and TRBJ1-1, with D possibly being TRBD1 (5 bases). The CDR3 spans 14 residues. The V end lost 0 bases, the J end lost 8 bases, and 14 bases lay between the germline ends. Germline lookup yields CDR1 SGHNT and CDR2 YYREEE (reference sequence). The CDR3 protein is CASSLDPGKGEAFF. For the CDR3, the DNA is TGTGCCAGCAGCTTGGATCCAGGGAAGGGGGAAGCTTTCTTT.

The rearrangement uses TRBV4-3 and TRBJ2-2; 9 nucleotides agree with TRBD1. Looked up from germline, CDR1 is LGHNA and CDR2 is YSLEER. The CDR3 is made up of 19 amino acids. The V segment lost 0 bases and the J segment 6 bases; nucleotides outside the gene matches: 14. CDR3 protein: CASSQEGPGQGWYSGELFF. CDR3 DNA sequence: TGCGCCAGCAGCCAAGAAGGTCCGGGACAGGGATGGTATTCCGGGGAGCTGTTTTTT.

The J gene is TRBJ2-1, the V gene TRBV7-8; D remains unclear. The CDR3 is made up of 15 amino acids. Germline V CDR1 and CDR2: SGHVS, FQNEAQ. V lost 1 base to trimming and J lost 3 bases, with 10 bases between them. This CDR3 is CASSLVGRYYNEQFF. The DNA of the CDR3 is TGTGCCAGCAGCTTAGTGGGTCGGTACTACAATGAGCAGTTCTTC.

In DNA form, the CDR3 reads TGTGCCAGCAGTTACTCCGACAGGGAAAGCAATCAGCCCCAGCATTTT. Its protein is CASSYSDRESNQPQHF. The rearrangement uses TRBV6-2 or TRBV6-3 and TRBJ1-5, with 7 bases matching TRBD1. CDR3 length equals 16 residues. The ends lost 0 bases at V and 1 base at J; junction bases unmatched: 3. Germline assignment: CDR1 MNHEY and CDR2 SVGEGT.

The table lists this clonotype with many counts. The chain has TRBV12-3 or TRBV12-4 and TRBJ2-3; TRBD1 matches at 8 bases. J was trimmed by 1 base and V by 4 bases; bases with no gene match: 4. The CDR3 has 15 residues. The CDR3 loop reads CASSWTGSGTDTQYF. CDR3 nucleotide sequence: TGTGCCAGCAGTTGGACAGGGAGTGGCACAGATACGCAGTATTTT.

J is TRBJ2-3 and V is TRBV12-3 or TRBV12-4; D not resolved. Between the trimmed V and J ends, which lost 3 bases and 4 bases, there was a span of 8 bases. The CDR3 length is 13 residues. This chain's CDR3 is CASSFRSADTQYF. DNA for the CDR3: TGTGCCAGCAGTTTCAGGAGTGCAGATACGCAGTATTTT.